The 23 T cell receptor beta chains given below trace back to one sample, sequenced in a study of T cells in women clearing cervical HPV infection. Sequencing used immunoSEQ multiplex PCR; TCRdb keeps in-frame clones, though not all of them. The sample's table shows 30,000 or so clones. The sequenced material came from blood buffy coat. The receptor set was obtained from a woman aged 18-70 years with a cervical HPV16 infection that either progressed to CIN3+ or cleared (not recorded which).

The CDR3 loop is CASSEVRLAVYNEQFF. The CDR3 DNA, read in part, is TGTGCCAGCAGTGAAGTTCGGCTAGCGGTCTACAATGAG. J is TRBJ2-1 and V is TRBV2; 7 bases agree with TRBD2. The read ends 3 residues before the CDR3 terminus; that terminus is restored from the germline J gene. V dropped 1 base and J dropped 3; count of bases not matched to a gene: 6. The CDR3 covers 16 residues. Germline V gene sequence: CDR1 SNHLY, CDR2 FYNNEI.

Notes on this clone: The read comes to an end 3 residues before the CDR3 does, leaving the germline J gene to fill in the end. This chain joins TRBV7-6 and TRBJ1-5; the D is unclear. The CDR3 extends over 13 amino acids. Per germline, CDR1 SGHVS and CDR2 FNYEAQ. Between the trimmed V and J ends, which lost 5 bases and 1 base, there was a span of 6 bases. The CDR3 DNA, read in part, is TGTGCCAGCAGCCCGCGGAGCAATCAGCCC. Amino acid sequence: CASSPRSNQP. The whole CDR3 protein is CASSPRSNQPQHF.

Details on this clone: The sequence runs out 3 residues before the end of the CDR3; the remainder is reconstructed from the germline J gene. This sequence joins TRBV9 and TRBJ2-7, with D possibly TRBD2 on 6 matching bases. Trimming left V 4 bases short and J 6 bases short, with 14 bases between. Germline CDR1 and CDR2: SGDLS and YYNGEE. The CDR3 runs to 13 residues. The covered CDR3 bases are TGTGCCAGCAGCTTACGGACTAATTCCGAG. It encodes CASSLRTNSE. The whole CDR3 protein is CASSLRTNSEQYF.

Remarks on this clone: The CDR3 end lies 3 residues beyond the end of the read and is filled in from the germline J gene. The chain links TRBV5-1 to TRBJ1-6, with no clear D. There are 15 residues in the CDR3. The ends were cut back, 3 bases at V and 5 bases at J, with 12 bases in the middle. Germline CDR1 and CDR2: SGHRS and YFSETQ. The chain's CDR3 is CASSSLGRNNSPLHF. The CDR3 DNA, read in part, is TGCGCCAGCAGCTCCTTGGGCAGGAATAATTCACCC.

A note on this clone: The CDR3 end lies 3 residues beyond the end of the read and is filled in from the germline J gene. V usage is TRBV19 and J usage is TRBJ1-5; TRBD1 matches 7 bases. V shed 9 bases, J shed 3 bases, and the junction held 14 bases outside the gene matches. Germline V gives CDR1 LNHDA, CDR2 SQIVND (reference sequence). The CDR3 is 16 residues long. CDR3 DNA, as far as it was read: TGTGCCAGCCAAAGGGACAGCCGCAAATTCAATCAGCCC. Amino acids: CASQRDSRKFNQP. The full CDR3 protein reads CASQRDSRKFNQPQHF.

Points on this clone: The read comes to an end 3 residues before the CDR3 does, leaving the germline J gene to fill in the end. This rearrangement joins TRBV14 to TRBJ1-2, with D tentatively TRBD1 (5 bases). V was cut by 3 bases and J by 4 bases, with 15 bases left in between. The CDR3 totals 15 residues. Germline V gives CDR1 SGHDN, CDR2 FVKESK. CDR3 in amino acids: CASSQIPGGLYGYTF. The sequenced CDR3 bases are TGTGCCAGCAGCCAGATCCCGGGGGGACTCTATGGC.

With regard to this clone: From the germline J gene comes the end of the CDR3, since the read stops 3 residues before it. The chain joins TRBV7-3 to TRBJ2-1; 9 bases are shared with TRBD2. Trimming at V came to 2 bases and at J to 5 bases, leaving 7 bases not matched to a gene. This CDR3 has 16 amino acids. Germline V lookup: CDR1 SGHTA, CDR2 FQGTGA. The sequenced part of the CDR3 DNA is TGTGCCAGCAGCTTAGGGCGGGGGGGCGTCGACAATGAG. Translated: CASSLGRGGVDNE. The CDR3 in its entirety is CASSLGRGGVDNEQFF.

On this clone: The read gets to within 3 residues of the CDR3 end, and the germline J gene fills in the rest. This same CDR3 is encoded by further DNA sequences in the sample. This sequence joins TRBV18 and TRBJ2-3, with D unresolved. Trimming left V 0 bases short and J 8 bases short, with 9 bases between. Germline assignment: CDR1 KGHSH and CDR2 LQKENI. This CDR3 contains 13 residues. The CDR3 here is CASSPPASGTQYF. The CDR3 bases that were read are TGTGCCAGCTCACCACCGGCTAGTGGTACG.

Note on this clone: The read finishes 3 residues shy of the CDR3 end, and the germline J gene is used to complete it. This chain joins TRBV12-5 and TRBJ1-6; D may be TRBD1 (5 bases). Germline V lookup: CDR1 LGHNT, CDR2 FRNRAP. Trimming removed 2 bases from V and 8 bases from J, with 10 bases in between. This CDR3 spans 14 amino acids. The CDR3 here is CASGLSRADSPLHF. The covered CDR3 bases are TGTGCTAGTGGTTTGAGCAGGGCGGATTCACCC.

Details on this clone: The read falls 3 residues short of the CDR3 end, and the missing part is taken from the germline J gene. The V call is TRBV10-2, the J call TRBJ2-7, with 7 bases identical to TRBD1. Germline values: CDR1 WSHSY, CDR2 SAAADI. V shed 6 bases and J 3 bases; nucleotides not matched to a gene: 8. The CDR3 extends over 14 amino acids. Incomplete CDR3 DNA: TGCGCCAGCAGGAATCGGACAGGTATCTACGAG. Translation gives CASRNRTGIYE. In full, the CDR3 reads CASRNRTGIYEQYF.

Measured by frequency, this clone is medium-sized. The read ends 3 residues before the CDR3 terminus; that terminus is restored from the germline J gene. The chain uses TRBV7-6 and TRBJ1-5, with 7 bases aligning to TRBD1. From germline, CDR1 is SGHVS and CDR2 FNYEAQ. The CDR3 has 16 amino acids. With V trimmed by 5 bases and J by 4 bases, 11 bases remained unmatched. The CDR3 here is CASSPARQQGNQPQHF. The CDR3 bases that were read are TGTGCCAGCAGCCCCGCTAGACAACAGGGGAATCAGCCC.

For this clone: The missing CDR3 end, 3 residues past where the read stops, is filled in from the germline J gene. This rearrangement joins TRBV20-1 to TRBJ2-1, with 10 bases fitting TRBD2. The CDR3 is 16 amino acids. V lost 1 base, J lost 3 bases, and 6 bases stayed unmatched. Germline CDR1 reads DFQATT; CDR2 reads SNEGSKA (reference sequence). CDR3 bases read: TGCAGTGCTAGAGGCCAGCGGGGGGGCAACTACAATGAG. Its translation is CSARGQRGGNYNE. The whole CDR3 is CSARGQRGGNYNEQFF.

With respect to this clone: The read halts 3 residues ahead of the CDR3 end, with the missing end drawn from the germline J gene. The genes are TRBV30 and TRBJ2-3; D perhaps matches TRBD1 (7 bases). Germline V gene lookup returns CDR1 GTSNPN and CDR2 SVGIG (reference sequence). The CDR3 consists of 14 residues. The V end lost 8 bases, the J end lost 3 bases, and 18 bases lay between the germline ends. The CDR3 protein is CALAVQGGTDTQYF. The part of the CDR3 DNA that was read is TGTGCCCTGGCCGTGCAGGGGGGTACAGATACG.

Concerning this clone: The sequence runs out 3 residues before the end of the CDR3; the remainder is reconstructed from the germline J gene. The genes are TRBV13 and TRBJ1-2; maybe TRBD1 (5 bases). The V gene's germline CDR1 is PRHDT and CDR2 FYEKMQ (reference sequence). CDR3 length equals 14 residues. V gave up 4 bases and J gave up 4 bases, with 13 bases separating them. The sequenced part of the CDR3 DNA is TGTGCCAGCAGCTCCTCGACAGTAATCTATGGC. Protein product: CASSSSTVIYG. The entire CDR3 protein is CASSSSTVIYGYTF.

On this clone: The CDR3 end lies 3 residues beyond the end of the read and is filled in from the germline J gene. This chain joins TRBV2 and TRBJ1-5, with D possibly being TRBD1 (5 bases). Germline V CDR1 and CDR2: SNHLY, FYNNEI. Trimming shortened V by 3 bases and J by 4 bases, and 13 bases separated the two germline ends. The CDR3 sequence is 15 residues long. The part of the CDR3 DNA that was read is TGTGCCAGCAGTGACGTGCAAGGGGAGAATCAGCCC. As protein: CASSDVQGENQP. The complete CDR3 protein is CASSDVQGENQPQHF.

The sequenced CDR3 bases are TGTGCCAGCAGCTTGAGCGACAGGAGAGATCAGCCC. Its translation is CASSLSDRRDQP. The entire CDR3 sequence reads CASSLSDRRDQPQHF. The gene calls are TRBV5-6 and TRBJ1-5; a possible D gene is TRBD1 (6 bases). The CDR3 end lies 3 residues beyond the end of the read and is filled in from the germline J gene. The CDR3 is 15 amino acids. CDR1 is SGHDT, CDR2 YYEEEE, per germline. The V gene lost 1 base and the J gene lost 5 bases, with 13 bases spanning the gap. Full variable domain (rest looked up from reference TRBV5-6 and TRBJ1-5): DAGVTQSPTHLIKTRGQQVTLRCSPKSGHDTVSWYQQALGQGPQFIFQYYEEEERQRGNFPDRFSGHQFPNYSSELNVNALLLGDSALYLCASSLSDRRDQPQHFGDGTRLSIL.

The part of the CDR3 DNA that was read is TGCAGTGCTTTTGACAGGGGGCGAACCTGGGGGGAAAAA. Its translation is CSAFDRGRTWGEK. The full-length CDR3 reads as CSAFDRGRTWGEKLFF. The chain couples TRBV20-1 to TRBJ1-4; TRBD1 matches at 10 bases. The CDR3 end lies 3 residues beyond the end of the read and is filled in from the germline J gene. Germline V gives CDR1 DFQATT, CDR2 SNEGSKA (reference sequence). This CDR3 is 16 amino acids long. V shed 5 bases and J 8 bases; nucleotides not matched to a gene: 14.

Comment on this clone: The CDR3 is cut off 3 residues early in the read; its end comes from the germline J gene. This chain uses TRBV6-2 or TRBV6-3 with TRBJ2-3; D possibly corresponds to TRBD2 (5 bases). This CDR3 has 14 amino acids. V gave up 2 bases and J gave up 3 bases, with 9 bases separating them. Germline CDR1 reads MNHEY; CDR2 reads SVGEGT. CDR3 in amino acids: CASSYPGMTDTQYF. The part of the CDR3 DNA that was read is TGTGCCAGCAGTTACCCGGGGATGACAGATACG.

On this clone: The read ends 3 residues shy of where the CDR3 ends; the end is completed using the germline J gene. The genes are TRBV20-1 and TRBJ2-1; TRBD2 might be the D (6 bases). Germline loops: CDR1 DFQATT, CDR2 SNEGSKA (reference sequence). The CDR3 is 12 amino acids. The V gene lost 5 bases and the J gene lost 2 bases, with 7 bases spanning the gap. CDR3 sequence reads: CSARGTYNEQFF. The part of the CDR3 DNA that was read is TGCAGTGCTCGCGGGACCTACAATGAG.

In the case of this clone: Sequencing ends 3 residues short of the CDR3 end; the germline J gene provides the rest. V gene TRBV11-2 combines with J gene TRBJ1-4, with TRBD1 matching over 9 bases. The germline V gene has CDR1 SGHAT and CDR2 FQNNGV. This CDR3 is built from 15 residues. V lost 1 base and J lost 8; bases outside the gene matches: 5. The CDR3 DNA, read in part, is TGTGCCAGCAGCTTAGGGGCCACAGGGGGCGAAAAA. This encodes CASSLGATGGEK. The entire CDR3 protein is CASSLGATGGEKLFF.

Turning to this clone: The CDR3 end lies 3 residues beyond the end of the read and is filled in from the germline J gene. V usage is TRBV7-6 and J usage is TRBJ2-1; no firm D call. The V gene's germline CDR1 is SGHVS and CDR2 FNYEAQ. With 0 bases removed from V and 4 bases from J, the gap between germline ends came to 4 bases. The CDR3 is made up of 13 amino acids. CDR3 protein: CASSLAAYNEQFF. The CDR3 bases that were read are TGTGCCAGCAGCTTAGCAGCGTACAATGAG.

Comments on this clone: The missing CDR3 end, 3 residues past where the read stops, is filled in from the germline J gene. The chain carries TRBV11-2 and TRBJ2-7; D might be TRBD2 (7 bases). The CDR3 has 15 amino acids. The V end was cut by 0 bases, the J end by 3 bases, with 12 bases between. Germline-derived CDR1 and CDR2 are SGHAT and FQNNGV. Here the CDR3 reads CASSLDQGGGYEQYF. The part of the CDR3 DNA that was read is TGTGCCAGCAGCTTAGATCAGGGAGGGGGCTACGAG.

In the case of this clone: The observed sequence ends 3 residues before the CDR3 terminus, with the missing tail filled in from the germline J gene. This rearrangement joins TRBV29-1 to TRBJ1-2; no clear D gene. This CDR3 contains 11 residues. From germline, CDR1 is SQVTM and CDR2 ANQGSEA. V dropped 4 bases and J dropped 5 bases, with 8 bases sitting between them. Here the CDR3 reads CSVGAVYGYTF. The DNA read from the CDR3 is TGCAGCGTTGGGGCAGTTTATGGC.